The 12 T cell receptor beta chains reported below all come from one sample, sequenced in a study of cytomegalovirus exposure and HLA in healthy donors. Researchers ran the PCR with 60 Vbeta and 13 Jbeta primers. The method was immunoSEQ multiplex PCR; TCRdb's version includes in-frame clones alone and lacks a portion of them. The sample shows around 150,000 clones, roughly 84% of them seen only once. Input material: PBMCs. These receptors came from a man younger than 35 in good health and CMV-seropositive.

The chain carries TRBV20-1 and TRBJ1-1; D gene ambiguous. This CDR3 comprises 10 residues. Per germline, CDR1 DFQATT and CDR2 SNEGSKA (reference sequence). Trimming took 5 bases from V and 7 from J, leaving 8 bases between them. CDR3 amino acids: CSALESEAFF. In DNA form, the CDR3 reads TGCAGTGCTCTCGAGAGTGAAGCTTTCTTT.

The chain employs TRBV5-1 and TRBJ2-5; 14 bases match TRBD2. This CDR3 region has 18 residues. Germline V gene sequence: CDR1 SGHRS, CDR2 YFSETQ. V shed 0 bases and J 6 bases; nucleotides not matched to a gene: 10. The CDR3, as DNA: TGCGCCAGCAGCTTGGTCAGCGGGGGGACTAGCGGGGGAAAGACCCAGTACTTC. Residues: CASSLVSGGTSGGKTQYF.

CDR3 loop: CASSSAKETDTQYF. CDR3 nucleotide sequence: TGCGCCAGCAGCAGCGCGAAGGAGACAGATACGCAGTATTTT. V usage is TRBV5-1 and J usage is TRBJ2-3; D is undetermined. Deletions cut 4 bases from V and 3 bases from J, with 12 bases between. Germline-derived CDR1 and CDR2 are SGHRS and YFSETQ. CDR3 length equals 14 residues.

The chain is built from TRBV4-3 and TRBJ2-5, with TRBD1 identical over 7 bases. Germline V gives CDR1 LGHNA, CDR2 YSLEER. The CDR3 sequence is 17 residues long. V shed 0 bases, J shed 4 bases, and the junction held 11 bases outside the gene matches. The CDR3 is CASSQEGPGTEGETQYF. The CDR3 DNA reads as TGCGCCAGCAGCCAAGAAGGGCCCGGGACAGAGGGAGAGACCCAGTACTTC.

V is TRBV7-9 and J is TRBJ2-6; 11 nucleotides align to TRBD1. V lost 1 base to trimming and J lost 2 bases; unmatched junction nucleotides: 4. Germline assignment: CDR1 SEHNR and CDR2 FQNEAQ (reference sequence). The CDR3 totals 18 residues. CDR3 residues: CASSLGTGGSTGANVLTF. CDR3 DNA: TGTGCCAGCAGCTTAGGGACAGGGGGCTCGACTGGGGCCAACGTCCTGACTTTC.

The chain combines TRBV4-2 with TRBJ2-7; 8 nucleotides align to TRBD2. There are 16 residues in the CDR3. The ends lost 4 bases at V and 6 bases at J; junction bases unmatched: 14. From germline, CDR1 is LGHNA and CDR2 YNFKEQ. CDR3 sequence reads: CASSPEGLAGFSEQYF. CDR3 coding DNA: TGTGCCAGCAGCCCAGAAGGACTAGCCGGTTTTTCCGAGCAGTACTTC.

With respect to this clone: Different DNA sequences within this sample yield the same CDR3. The chain links TRBV7-2 to TRBJ2-7, with D perhaps TRBD1 (6 bases). From germline, CDR1 is SGHTA and CDR2 FQGNSA. The CDR3 length is 13 residues. Trimming shortened V by 6 bases and J by 3 bases, and 12 bases separated the two germline ends. CDR3 DNA sequence: TGTGCCAGCAGATCCTCAGGGGTCTACGAGCAGTACTTC. This codes for CASRSSGVYEQYF.

The V gene is TRBV4-1, the J gene TRBJ2-7, with TRBD1 matching over 9 bases. This CDR3 spans 15 amino acids. Germline CDR1 and CDR2: MGHRA and YSYEKL. With 4 bases clipped from V and 8 bases from J, the junction kept 12 bases outside the gene matches. The CDR3 sequence: CASSLIRDREFQQYF. The DNA for the CDR3 is TGCGCCAGCAGCCTCATCCGGGACAGGGAGTTCCAGCAGTACTTC.

This clone came up once. CDR3 DNA: TGTGCCAGCAGTTACTCGGCTGACAGCACGGCAGATACGCAGTATTTT. Translating it yields CASSYSADSTADTQYF. This chain links TRBV6-5 with TRBJ2-3; tentatively, D is TRBD1 (5 bases). The germline V gene has CDR1 MNHEY and CDR2 SVGAGI. The CDR3 has 16 amino acids. V lost 0 bases, J lost 4 bases, and 14 bases lay in between.

The rearrangement links TRBV27 to TRBJ1-3; D remains ambiguous. V dropped 0 bases and J dropped 0 bases, with 18 bases sitting between them. The germline V gene has CDR1 MNHEY and CDR2 SMNVEV (reference sequence). This CDR3 is built from 19 residues. The CDR3 protein is CASSLSNPQVMSSGNTIYF. For the CDR3, the DNA is TGTGCCAGCAGTTTATCTAACCCGCAGGTGATGAGCTCTGGAAACACCATATATTTT.

V and J are TRBV9 and TRBJ2-3; the D gene is possibly TRBD2 (5 bases). Trimming took 0 bases from V and 6 from J, leaving 14 bases between them. Germline V CDR1 and CDR2: SGDLS, YYNGEE. This CDR3 spans 15 amino acids. The CDR3 loop is CASSVAPLGVDTQYF. CDR3 DNA sequence: TGTGCCAGCAGCGTAGCTCCGCTGGGAGTGGATACGCAGTATTTT.

This clone is a singleton in its sample. The rearrangement links TRBV2 to TRBJ1-5, with 7 bases matching TRBD1. From germline, CDR1 is SNHLY and CDR2 FYNNEI. The V segment lost 7 bases and the J segment 0 bases; nucleotides outside the gene matches: 3. The CDR3 is 14 residues long. The CDR3 sequence is CASTGTDSNQPQHF. For the CDR3, the DNA is TGTGCCAGCACAGGGACAGATAGCAATCAGCCCCAGCATTTT.